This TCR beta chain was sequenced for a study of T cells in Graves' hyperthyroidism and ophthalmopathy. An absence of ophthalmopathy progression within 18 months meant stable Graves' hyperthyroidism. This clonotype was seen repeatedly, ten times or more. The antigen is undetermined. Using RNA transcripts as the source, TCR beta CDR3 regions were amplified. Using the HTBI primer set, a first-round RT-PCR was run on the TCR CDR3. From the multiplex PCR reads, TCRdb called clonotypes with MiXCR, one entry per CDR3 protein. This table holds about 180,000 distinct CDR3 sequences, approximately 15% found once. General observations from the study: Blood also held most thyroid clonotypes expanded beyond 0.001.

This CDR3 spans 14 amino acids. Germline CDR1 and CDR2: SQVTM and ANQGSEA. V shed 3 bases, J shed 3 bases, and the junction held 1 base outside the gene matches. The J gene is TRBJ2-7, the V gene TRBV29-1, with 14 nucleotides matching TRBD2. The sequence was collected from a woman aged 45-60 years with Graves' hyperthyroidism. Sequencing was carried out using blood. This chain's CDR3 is CSVEGLAGDYEQYF. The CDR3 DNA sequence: TGCAGCGTTGAGGGACTAGCGGGGGACTACGAGCAGTACTTC.